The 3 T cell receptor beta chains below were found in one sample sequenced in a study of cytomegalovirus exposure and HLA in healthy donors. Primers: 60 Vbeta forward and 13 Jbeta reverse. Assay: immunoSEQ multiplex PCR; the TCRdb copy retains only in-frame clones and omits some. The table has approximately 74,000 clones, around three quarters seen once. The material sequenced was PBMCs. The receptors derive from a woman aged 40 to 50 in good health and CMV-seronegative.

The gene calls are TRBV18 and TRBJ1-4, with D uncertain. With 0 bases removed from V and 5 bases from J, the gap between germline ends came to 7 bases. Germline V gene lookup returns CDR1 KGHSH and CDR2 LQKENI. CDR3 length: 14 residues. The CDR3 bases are TGTGCCAGCTCACCACCGTCCGGGAATGAAAAACTGTTTTTT. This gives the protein CASSPPSGNEKLFF.

The CDR3 nucleotides read TGTGCCAGCAGCTTAGAGGGACAGATTGGAAACACCATATATTTT. Its protein product is CASSLEGQIGNTIYF. The chain carries TRBV11-2 and TRBJ1-3; 7 nucleotides match TRBD1. The germline gives CDR1 SGHAT, CDR2 FQNNGV. The CDR3 sequence is 15 residues long. V lost 0 bases, J lost 3 bases, and 2 bases stayed unmatched.

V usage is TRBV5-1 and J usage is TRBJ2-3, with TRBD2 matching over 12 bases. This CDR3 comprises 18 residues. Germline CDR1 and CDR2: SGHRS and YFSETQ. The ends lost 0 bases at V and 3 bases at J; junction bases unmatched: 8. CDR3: CASSLVPPTSGRTDTQYF. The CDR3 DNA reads TGCGCCAGCAGCTTGGTGCCGCCGACTAGCGGGAGAACAGATACGCAGTATTTT.